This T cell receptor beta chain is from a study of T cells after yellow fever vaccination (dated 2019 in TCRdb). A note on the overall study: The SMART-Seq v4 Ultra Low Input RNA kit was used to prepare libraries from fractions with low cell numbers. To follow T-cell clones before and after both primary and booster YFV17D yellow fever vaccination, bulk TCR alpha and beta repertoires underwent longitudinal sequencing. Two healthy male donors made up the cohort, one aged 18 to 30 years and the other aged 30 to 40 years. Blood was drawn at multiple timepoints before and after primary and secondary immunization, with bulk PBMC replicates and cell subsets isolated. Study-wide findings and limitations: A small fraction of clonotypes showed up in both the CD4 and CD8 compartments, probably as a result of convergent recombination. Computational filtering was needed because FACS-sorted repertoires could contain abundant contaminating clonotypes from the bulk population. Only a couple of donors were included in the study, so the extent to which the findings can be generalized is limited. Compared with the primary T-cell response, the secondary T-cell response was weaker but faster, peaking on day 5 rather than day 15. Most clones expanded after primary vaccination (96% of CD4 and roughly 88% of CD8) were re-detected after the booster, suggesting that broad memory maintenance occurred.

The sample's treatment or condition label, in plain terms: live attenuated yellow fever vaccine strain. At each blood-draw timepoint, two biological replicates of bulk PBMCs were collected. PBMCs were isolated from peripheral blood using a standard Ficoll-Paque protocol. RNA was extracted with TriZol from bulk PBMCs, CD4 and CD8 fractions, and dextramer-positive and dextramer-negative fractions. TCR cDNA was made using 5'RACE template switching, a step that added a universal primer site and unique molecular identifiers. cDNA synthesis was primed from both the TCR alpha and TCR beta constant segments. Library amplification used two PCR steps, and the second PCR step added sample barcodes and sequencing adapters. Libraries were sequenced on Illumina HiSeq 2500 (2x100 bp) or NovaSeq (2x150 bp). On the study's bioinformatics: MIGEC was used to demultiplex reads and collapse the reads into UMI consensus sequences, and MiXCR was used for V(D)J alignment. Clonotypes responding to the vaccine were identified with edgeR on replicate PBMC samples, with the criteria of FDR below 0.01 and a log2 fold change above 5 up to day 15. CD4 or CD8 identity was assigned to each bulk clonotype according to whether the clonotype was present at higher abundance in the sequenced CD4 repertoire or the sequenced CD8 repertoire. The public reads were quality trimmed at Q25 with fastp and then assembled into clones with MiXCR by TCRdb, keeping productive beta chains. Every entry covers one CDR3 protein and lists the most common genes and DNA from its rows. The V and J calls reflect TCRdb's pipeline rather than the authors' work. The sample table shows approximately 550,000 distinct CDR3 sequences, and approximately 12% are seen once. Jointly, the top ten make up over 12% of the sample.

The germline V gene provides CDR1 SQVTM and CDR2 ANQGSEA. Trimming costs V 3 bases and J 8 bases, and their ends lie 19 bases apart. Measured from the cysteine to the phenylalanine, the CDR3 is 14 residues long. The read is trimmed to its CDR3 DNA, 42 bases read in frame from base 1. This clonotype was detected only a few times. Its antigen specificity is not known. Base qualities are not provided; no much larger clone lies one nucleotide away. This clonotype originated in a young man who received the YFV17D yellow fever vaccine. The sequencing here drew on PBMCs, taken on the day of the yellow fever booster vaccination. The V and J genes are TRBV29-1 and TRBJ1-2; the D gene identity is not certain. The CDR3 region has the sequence CSVDKSEMAVGYTF. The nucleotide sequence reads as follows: TGCAGCGTTGATAAGTCAGAGATGGCGGTCGGCTACACCTTC.